What follows describes a single T cell receptor (beta chain). The antigen is not known. Primers for the PCR totalled 60 Vbeta and 13 Jbeta. This table comes from immunoSEQ multiplex PCR, and its TCRdb copy is limited to in-frame clones, with some not included. The table shows about 180,000 clones, with roughly 82% occurring only once. The data were obtained in a study of cytomegalovirus exposure and HLA in healthy donors. This CDR3 is 17 amino acids long. Germline CDR1 reads MNHEY; CDR2 reads SMNVEV (reference sequence). V lost 2 bases, J lost 8 bases, and 10 bases stayed unmatched. Study-level findings and limits: Within a later analysis, the majority of CMV-associated TCR beta chains appeared HLA-restricted. Solely CMV serostatus was available to characterize immune exposure.

The TCR comes from a man aged 35 to 55 in good health and CMV-seronegative. This sequence joins TRBV27 and TRBJ2-1; 12 positions match TRBD2. The source material was PBMCs. Here the CDR3 reads CASSLRLAGDLWDEQFF. CDR3 nucleotides: TGTGCCAGCAGTTTAAGACTAGCGGGAGATCTTTGGGATGAGCAGTTCTTC.